These T cell receptor beta chains were read from a single sample in a study of T cell responses to AZD1222 COVID-19 vaccine. Sequencing used immunoSEQ multiplex PCR; TCRdb keeps in-frame clones, though not all of them. Of about 150,000 clones listed, 80% to 90% were seen once; the top ten hold approximately 6.9%. This sample comprised peripheral blood, obtained on day 0 of AZD1222 vaccination. Every receptor here comes from an adult in good health. CDR3s include the opening cysteine and the closing phenylalanine or tryptophan. D genes are given only for firm matches. Size tells how often a clone was seen (once, few, many) or the class of an expanded clone, and some rows leave it out.

d_gene | j_gene | abundance | v_gene | CDR3aa | CDR3nt
NA | TRBJ1-4 | NA | TRBV6-5 | CASSYGPGGTNEKLFF | TGTGCCAGCAGTTACGGGCCAGGTGGAACTAATGAAAAACTGTTTTTT
NA | TRBJ2-5 | NA | TRBV6-1 | CASSEAGLLVVVGETQYF | TGTGCCAGCAGTGAAGCGGGATTGTTGGTAGTGGTTGGAGAGACCCAGTACTTC
NA | TRBJ2-3 | NA | TRBV15 | CATSREKAGGTDTQYF | TGTGCCACCAGCAGAGAAAAGGCAGGAGGCACAGATACGCAGTATTTT
TRBD1 | TRBJ1-3 | NA | TRBV15 | CATSRDRAPGNTIYF | TGTGCCACCAGCAGGGACAGGGCCCCTGGAAACACCATATATTTT
NA | TRBJ1-2 | once | TRBV5-4 | CASSPVEGGFGGYTF | TGTGCCAGCAGCCCAGTCGAGGGGGGATTCGGCGGCTACACCTTC
NA | TRBJ1-1 | NA | TRBV5-4 | CASSFPQDGGTEAFF | TGTGCCAGCAGCTTTCCTCAGGATGGGGGCACTGAAGCTTTCTTT
NA | TRBJ2-2 | NA | TRBV6-1 | CASSDNPGAGELFF | TGTGCCAGCAGTGATAATCCGGGGGCCGGGGAGCTGTTTTTT
NA | TRBJ2-1 | NA | TRBV27 | CASSFLNNEQFF | TGTGCCAGCAGTTTTCTGAACAATGAGCAGTTCTTC
NA | TRBJ1-2 | NA | TRBV5-4 | CASSLDGNYGYTF | TGTGCCAGCAGCTTGGACGGAAACTATGGCTACACCTTC
NA | TRBJ1-3 | NA | TRBV28 | CASSPSPGPPDGNTIYF | TGTGCCAGCAGTCCCTCTCCCGGACCTCCGGATGGAAACACCATATATTTT
TRBD1 | TRBJ1-1 | NA | TRBV19 | CASTTQTGRSEAFF | TGTGCCAGTACCACCCAGACAGGGCGGTCTGAAGCTTTCTTT
TRBD1 | TRBJ2-1 | NA | TRBV28 | CASRIQGDNEQFF | TGTGCCAGCAGGATTCAGGGGGACAATGAGCAGTTCTTC
TRBD1 | TRBJ2-6 | NA | TRBV11-2 | CASSLEPGGDGVLTF | TGTGCCAGCAGCTTAGAACCAGGGGGTGATGGCGTCCTGACTTTC
NA | TRBJ2-3 | NA | TRBV11-3 | CASSFYQTDTQYF | TGTGCCAGCAGCTTTTACCAGACAGATACGCAGTATTTT
TRBD1 | TRBJ1-1 | NA | TRBV7-8 | CASSSRGLGTEAFF | TGTGCCAGCAGCTCGAGGGGGCTGGGCACTGAAGCTTTCTTT
NA | TRBJ1-1 | once | TRBV10-3 | CAISPARDTEAFF | TGTGCCATCAGTCCCGCCCGGGACACTGAAGCTTTCTTT
NA | TRBJ1-1 | few | TRBV27 | CASSMTGTEAFF | TGTGCCAGCAGTATGACCGGGACAGAAGCTTTCTTT
TRBD2 | TRBJ2-7 | once | TRBV7-2 | CASSARDSREGYEQYF | TGTGCCAGCAGCGCCAGGGACTCCCGGGAGGGTTACGAGCAGTACTTC
NA | TRBJ2-3 | once | TRBV6-6 | CASRDLDGTDTQYF | TGTGCCAGCAGAGATCTAGATGGCACAGATACGCAGTATTTT
TRBD1 | TRBJ1-1 | NA | TRBV5-1 | CASSGGQKNTEAFF | TGCGCCAGCAGCGGGGGACAGAAGAACACTGAAGCTTTCTTT
TRBD2 | TRBJ2-1 | NA | TRBV20-1 | CSASPGGNEQFF | TGCAGTGCTAGTCCGGGGGGCAATGAGCAGTTCTTC
NA | TRBJ1-2 | NA | TRBV18 | CASSPVRRDPSF | TGTGCCAGCTCACCTGTTAGGCGGGATCCTTCCTTC
TRBD1 | TRBJ1-1 | NA | TRBV7-3 | CASSSGQGATEAFF | TGTGCCAGCAGCTCGGGACAGGGGGCCACTGAAGCTTTCTTT